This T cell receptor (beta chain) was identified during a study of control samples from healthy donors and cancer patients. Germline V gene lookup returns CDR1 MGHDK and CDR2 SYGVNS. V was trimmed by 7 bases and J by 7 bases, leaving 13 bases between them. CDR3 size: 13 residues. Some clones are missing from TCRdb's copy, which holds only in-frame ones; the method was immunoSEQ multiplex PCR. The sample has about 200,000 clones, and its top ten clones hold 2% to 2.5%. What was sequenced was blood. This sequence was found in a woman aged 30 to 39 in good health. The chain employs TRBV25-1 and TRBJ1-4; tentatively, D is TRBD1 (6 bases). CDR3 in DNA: TGTGCCAGCAAGGGGGAGATAAGTGAAAAACTGTTTTTT. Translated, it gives CASKGEISEKLFF.